The present entry profiles one TCR beta chain with its context. Its antigen remains unidentified. The V end was cut by 9 bases, the J end by 2 bases, with 16 bases between. This CDR3 has 14 residues. Germline loops: CDR1 MNHNY, CDR2 SVGAGI (reference sequence). Only in-frame clones appear in the TCRdb table, and some are missing; sequencing was by immunoSEQ multiplex PCR. Among about 140,000 clones listed, more than 85% were seen once. The data originate from a study of T cell responses to AZD1222 COVID-19 vaccine. Study-wide findings and caveats: The study reported that nearly half of spike-specific TCRs target unmutated variant regions. Only 5 or 6 individuals given AZD1222 were seropositive at baseline. Donors skewed white British and female; clonal diversity was possibly underestimated.

The source was peripheral blood, collected on day 0 of AZD1222 vaccination. The source of this sequence is an adult in good health. The chain couples TRBV6-6 to TRBJ1-2; D uncertain. CDR3 nucleotides: TGTGCCAGTTCGAGATATCATGAGAACTATGGCTACACCTTC. It encodes CASSRYHENYGYTF.